The next 10 T cell receptor beta chains were all read from a single sample in a study of T cell clonotyping in hematopoietic cell transplantation. The data were produced by immunoSEQ multiplex PCR, yet TCRdb's version contains in-frame clones alone and is incomplete. Among about 36,000 clones listed, 95% were seen once. Time point defined: recipient sample about 28 days before transplant, after cytoreduction. Sequencing used peripheral blood mononuclear cells, obtained before stem cell transplant. The receptor source for this set is a man aged 35-49 years with chronic myeloid leukemia. Some clones in this sample may be carry-over from other donors' samples.

The gene calls are TRBV2 and TRBJ2-5, with D hard to call. Germline CDR1 SNHLY, CDR2 FYNNEI. CDR3 size: 12 residues. V lost 7 bases and J 5 bases, leaving 11 bases between the germline ends. The CDR3 nucleotides read TGTGCCAGCATAACGGACGGGGAGACCCAGTACTTC. Its protein product is CASITDGETQYF.

The J gene is TRBJ1-1, the V gene TRBV11-2; D uncertain. The V gene's germline CDR1 is SGHAT and CDR2 FQNNGV. The ends were cut back, 5 bases at V and 7 bases at J, with 11 bases in the middle. The CDR3 spans 12 residues. The CDR3 is CASSPGRFEAFF. CDR3 in DNA: TGTGCCAGCAGCCCAGGACGGTTTGAAGCTTTCTTT.

This clone turned up a few times. The V gene is TRBV27, the J gene TRBJ2-2; 11 bases agree with TRBD1. J lost 7 bases, V lost 9 bases, and 10 bases had no gene match. This CDR3 contains 15 residues. Germline assignment: CDR1 MNHEY and CDR2 SMNVEV (reference sequence). The CDR3 DNA follows: TGTGCCAGTAGACCCGGGACAGGGGGTATCGGGGAGCTGTTTTTT. It encodes CASRPGTGGIGELFF.

The chain is built from TRBV9 and TRBJ2-3; 9 bases are a match to TRBD2. After removal of 4 bases from V and 1 base from J, the junction contained 4 bases not matched to a gene. From germline, CDR1 is SGDLS and CDR2 YYNGEE. This CDR3 is 15 amino acids long. In DNA, the CDR3 is TGTGCCAGCAGCCCAAGGACTAGCGGCACAGATACGCAGTATTTT. This encodes CASSPRTSGTDTQYF.

This sequence joins TRBV9 and TRBJ1-3; a weak D match, TRBD1 (5 bases). The CDR3 is made up of 14 amino acids. Trimming cost V 3 bases and J 2 bases, with 9 bases left between them. CDR1 and CDR2 from the germline V gene are SGDLS and YYNGEE. The CDR3 spells CASSADSTGNTIYF. DNA for the CDR3: TGTGCCAGCAGCGCCGACAGTACTGGAAACACCATATATTTT.

This chain connects TRBV7-8 to TRBJ1-2; D remains ambiguous. The ends were cut back, 2 bases at V and 4 bases at J, with 11 bases in the middle. This CDR3 is 14 amino acids long. Per germline, CDR1 SGHVS and CDR2 FQNEAQ. The CDR3 region is CASSLSQATYGYTF. The CDR3 DNA reads as TGTGCCAGCAGCTTATCGCAGGCGACCTATGGCTACACCTTC.

This chain connects TRBV4-3 to TRBJ1-1, with D hard to call. Germline CDR1 and CDR2: LGHNA and YSLEER. The V end lost 7 bases, the J end lost 2 bases, and 11 bases lay between the germline ends. The CDR3 totals 13 residues. The CDR3 here is CASKLYENTEAFF. CDR3 nucleotide sequence: TGCGCCAGCAAGTTATACGAAAACACTGAAGCTTTCTTT.

The chain links TRBV12-5 to TRBJ2-3, with 7 bases lining up with TRBD2. The ends lost 7 bases at V and 6 bases at J; junction bases unmatched: 13. CDR1 is LGHNT, CDR2 FRNRAP, per germline. This CDR3 spans 15 amino acids. CDR3 in DNA: TGTGCTAGTGCCTTGGGAGGGGTCGGCGGGGATACGCAGTATTTT. This sequence encodes CASALGGVGGDTQYF.

The chain combines TRBV4-3 with TRBJ2-7; the D gene is possibly TRBD2 (5 bases). The CDR3 consists of 15 residues. The V gene's germline CDR1 is LGHNA and CDR2 YSLEER. V was trimmed by 6 bases and J by 0 bases, leaving 15 bases between them. The CDR3 loop reads CASSYDYLSSYEQYF. CDR3 in DNA: TGCGCCAGCAGTTACGACTACCTGAGCTCCTACGAGCAGTACTTC.

The rearrangement links TRBV7-3 to TRBJ2-5; 9 bases map to TRBD2. This CDR3 region has 14 residues. Germline trimming cut 5 bases from V and 2 bases from J; bases unmatched to any gene: 3. The V gene's germline CDR1 is SGHTA and CDR2 FQGTGA. The CDR3 coding sequence is TGTGCCAGCAGCCCCGGACTAGCGCAAGAGACCCAGTACTTC. It is translated as CASSPGLAQETQYF.